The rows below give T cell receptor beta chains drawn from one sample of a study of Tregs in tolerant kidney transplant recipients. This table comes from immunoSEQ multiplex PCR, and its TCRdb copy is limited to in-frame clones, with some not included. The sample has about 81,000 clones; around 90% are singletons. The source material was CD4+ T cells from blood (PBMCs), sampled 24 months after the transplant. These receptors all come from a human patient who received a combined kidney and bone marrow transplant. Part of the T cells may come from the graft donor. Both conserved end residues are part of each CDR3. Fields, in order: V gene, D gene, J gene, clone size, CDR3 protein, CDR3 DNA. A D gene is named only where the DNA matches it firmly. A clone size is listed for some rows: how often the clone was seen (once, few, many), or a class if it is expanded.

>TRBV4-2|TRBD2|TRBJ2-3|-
CASSQLSGGAVPDTQYF
TGTGCCAGCAGCCAACTTAGCGGGGGGGCTGTCCCAGATACGCAGTATTTT
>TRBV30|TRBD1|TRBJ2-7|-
CAWSRTGGEQYF
TGTGCCTGGAGCAGGACAGGGGGCGAGCAGTACTTC
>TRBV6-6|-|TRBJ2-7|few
CASSYSPRPYEQYF
TGTGCCAGCAGTTACTCGCCCAGGCCCTACGAGCAGTACTTC
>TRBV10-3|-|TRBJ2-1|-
CAISEPLIRDSNEQFF
TGTGCCATCAGTGAGCCATTGATCCGGGACTCCAATGAGCAGTTCTTC
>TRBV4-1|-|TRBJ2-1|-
CASSQDIPGLFNEQFF
TGCGCCAGCAGCCAAGATATTCCAGGGCTCTTCAATGAGCAGTTCTTC
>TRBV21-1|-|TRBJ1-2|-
CASSKGRGPCYGYTF
TGTGCCAGCAGCAAAGGTAGGGGTCCCTGCTATGGCTACACCTTC
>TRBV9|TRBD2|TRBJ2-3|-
CASSVFSAPSGTDTQYF
TGTGCCAGCAGCGTATTTTCGGCGCCTAGCGGTACAGATACGCAGTATTTT
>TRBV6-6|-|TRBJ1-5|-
CASSYTRQVSNQPQHF
TGTGCCAGCAGTTACACGAGACAGGTTAGCAATCAGCCCCAGCATTTT
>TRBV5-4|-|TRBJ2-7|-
CASSLRETYRADYEQYF
TGTGCCAGCAGCTTAAGAGAGACCTACAGGGCTGACTACGAGCAGTACTTC
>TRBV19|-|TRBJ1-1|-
CASSRGSAGAFF
TGTGCCAGCTCCAGGGGTTCTGCGGGTGCTTTCTTT
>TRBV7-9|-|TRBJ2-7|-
CASSFQGSSYEQYF
TGTGCCAGCAGCTTTCAGGGGAGCTCCTACGAGCAGTACTTC
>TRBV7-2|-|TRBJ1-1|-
CASSLVIGVGTEAFF
TGTGCCAGCAGCTTAGTAATAGGGGTCGGCACTGAAGCTTTCTTT
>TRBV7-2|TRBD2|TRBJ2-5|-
CASSLAFGTSGKQETQYF
TGTGCCAGCAGCTTAGCTTTCGGCACTAGCGGGAAGCAAGAGACCCAGTACTTC
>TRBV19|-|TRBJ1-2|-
CASSIYRDYGYTF
TGTGCCAGTAGTATTTACAGGGACTATGGCTACACCTTC
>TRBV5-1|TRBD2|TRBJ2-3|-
CASSIKAGGGTDTQYF
TGCGCCAGCAGCATTAAAGCGGGGGGTGGCACAGATACGCAGTATTTT
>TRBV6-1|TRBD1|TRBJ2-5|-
CASSEADRAQYF
TGTGCCAGCAGTGAAGCTGACAGGGCCCAGTACTTC
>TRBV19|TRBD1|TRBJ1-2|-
CASSLRDRGGGFGYTF
TGTGCCAGTAGTCTCCGGGACAGGGGGGGAGGTTTCGGCTATACCTTC
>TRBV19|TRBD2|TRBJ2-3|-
CASSMQSSGTLTDTQYF
TGTGCCAGTAGTATGCAGTCTAGCGGGACCCTCACAGATACGCAGTATTTT
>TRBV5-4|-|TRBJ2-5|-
CASSLGSAETQYF
TGTGCCAGCAGCTTGGGTAGCGCAGAGACCCAGTACTTC
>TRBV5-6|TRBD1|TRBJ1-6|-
CASSLVQGAENSPLHF
TGTGCCAGCAGCTTGGTTCAGGGGGCGGAAAATTCACCCCTCCACTTT
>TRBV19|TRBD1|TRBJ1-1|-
CASSPLTGGDTEAFF
TGTGCCAGTAGTCCTCTGACAGGGGGGGACACTGAAGCTTTCTTT
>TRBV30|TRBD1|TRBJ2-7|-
CAWSTRQGILSYEQYF
TGTGCCTGGAGTACCAGACAGGGAATCCTCTCCTACGAGCAGTACTTC
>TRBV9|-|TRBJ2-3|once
CASSRTSTDTQYF
TGTGCCAGCAGCCGGACAAGCACAGATACGCAGTATTTT
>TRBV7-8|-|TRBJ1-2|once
CASSSGTGGLTNYGYTF
TGTGCCAGCAGCTCCGGGACCGGGGGGCTCACTAACTATGGCTACACCTTC
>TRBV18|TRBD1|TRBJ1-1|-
CASSPGQGNMNTEAFF
TGTGCCAGCTCACCGGGACAGGGGAACATGAACACTGAAGCTTTCTTT
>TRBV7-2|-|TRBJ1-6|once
CASSSRVGNSPLHF
TGTGCCAGCAGCTCCAGGGTTGGGAATTCCCCCCTCCACTTT
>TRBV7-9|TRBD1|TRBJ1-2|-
CASSSGQGYGYTF
TGTGCCAGCAGCTCGGGACAGGGATATGGCTACACCTTC
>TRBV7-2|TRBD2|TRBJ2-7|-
CASSLLLAGGQREQYF
TGTGCCAGCAGCTTGCTACTAGCGGGAGGGCAGCGCGAGCAGTACTTC
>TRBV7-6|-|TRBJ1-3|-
CASSLRSSGNTIYF
TGTGCCAGCAGCTTAAGGAGCTCTGGAAACACCATATATTTT
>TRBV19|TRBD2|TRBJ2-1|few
CASSIWSGGENNEQFF
TGTGCCAGTAGTATCTGGAGCGGGGGGGAAAACAATGAGCAGTTCTTC
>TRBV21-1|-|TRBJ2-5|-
CARGGTGTGNQETQYF
TGTGCCAGGGGGGGGACCGGGACAGGGAACCAAGAGACCCAGTACTTC
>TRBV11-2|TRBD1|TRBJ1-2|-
CASSLAHRGSSNYGYTF
TGTGCCAGCAGCTTAGCCCACAGGGGAAGTTCTAACTATGGCTACACCTTC
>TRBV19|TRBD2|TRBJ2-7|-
CASSISGRAIYEQYF
TGTGCCAGTAGTATAAGCGGGAGGGCCATCTACGAGCAGTACTTC
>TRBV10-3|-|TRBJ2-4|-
CAISDSAGGRGQSKNIQYF
TGTGCCATCAGTGATTCGGCAGGGGGGAGAGGCCAATCCAAAAACATTCAGTACTTC
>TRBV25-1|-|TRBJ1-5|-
CASSEWEEKPQHF
TGTGCCAGCAGTGAATGGGAGGAAAAGCCCCAGCATTTT
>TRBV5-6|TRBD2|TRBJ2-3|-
CASSLAGRGFTQYF
TGTGCCAGCAGCTTGGCCGGGAGGGGGTTTACGCAGTATTTT
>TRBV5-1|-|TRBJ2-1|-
CASSFQGNEQFF
TGCGCCAGCAGCTTCCAGGGTAATGAGCAGTTCTTC